The 8 T cell receptor beta chains given below trace back to one sample, sequenced in a study of cytomegalovirus exposure and HLA in healthy donors. The PCR had 60 Vbeta and 13 Jbeta primers. Generated by immunoSEQ multiplex PCR, the TCRdb table keeps only in-frame clones and is missing some. This table holds roughly 150,000 clones, roughly 80% found once. Sequencing was performed on PBMCs. These receptors all stem from a man aged 35 to 55 in good health and CMV-seropositive.

The rearrangement joins TRBV19 to TRBJ2-5; TRBD2 aligns across 7 bases. The germline CDR1 and CDR2 sequences are LNHDA and SQIVND (reference sequence). This CDR3 is 14 amino acids long. Trimming removed 7 bases from V and 4 bases from J; junction bases left unmatched: 9. CDR3 bases: TGTGCCAGTAATGAGGGAGGGCCTCGAGAGACCCAGTACTTC. The encoded protein is CASNEGGPRETQYF.

This rearrangement joins TRBV7-6 to TRBJ2-2; 7 bases align to TRBD2. Germline-derived CDR1 and CDR2 are SGHVS and FNYEAQ. V gave up 5 bases and J gave up 0 bases; unmatched junction bases: 0. The CDR3 runs 14 residues. The CDR3 nucleotides read TGTGCCAGCAGCAGCGGGACGAACACCGGGGAGCTGTTTTTT. Translated, it gives CASSSGTNTGELFF.

This rearrangement joins TRBV14 to TRBJ2-1; the D is unclear. Germline V gene sequence: CDR1 SGHDN, CDR2 FVKESK. V was clipped by 4 bases and J by 7 bases, with 14 bases between them. There are 14 residues in the CDR3. In DNA form, the CDR3 reads TGTGCCAGCAGCCCACTACAAGCTAGGAATGAGCAGTTCTTC. Residues: CASSPLQARNEQFF.

The chain joins TRBV5-4 to TRBJ2-5; 11 bases match TRBD1. CDR3 size: 15 residues. Looked up from germline, CDR1 is SGHNT and CDR2 is YYREEE (reference sequence). After removal of 6 bases from V and 4 bases from J, the junction contained 8 bases not matched to a gene. CDR3 protein: CASTRDRGAGETQYF. The CDR3 DNA follows: TGTGCCAGCACCCGGGACAGGGGGGCTGGAGAGACCCAGTACTTC.

This chain uses TRBV6-6 with TRBJ2-2; 10 nucleotides match TRBD2. In germline, CDR1 is MNHNY, CDR2 SVGAGI (reference sequence). The junction had 3 bases not matched to a gene; V was cut back by 10 bases and J by 1 base. The CDR3 is made up of 14 amino acids. CDR3 in DNA: TGTGCCACCCGACTAGCGGGGAACACCGGGGAGCTGTTTTTT. Protein sequence: CATRLAGNTGELFF.

The chain couples TRBV18 to TRBJ2-3, with TRBD1 matching over 8 bases. The CDR3 extends over 15 amino acids. V trimming: 5 bases; J trimming: 2 bases; junction bases outside the gene matches: 6. The germline V gene encodes CDR1 KGHSH and CDR2 LQKENI. CDR3 coding DNA: TGTGCCAGCTCAAGGGGACAGGCGAACACAGATACGCAGTATTTT. Translated, it gives CASSRGQANTDTQYF.

The chain recombines TRBV13 with TRBJ2-1; tentatively, D is TRBD1 (5 bases). This CDR3 contains 14 residues. Trimming took off 6 bases at V and 7 bases at J, with 16 bases between the two ends. Germline V gene lookup returns CDR1 PRHDT and CDR2 FYEKMQ (reference sequence). The CDR3 nucleotides are TGTGCCAGCAGAATGGCAGGGTCGTTGAATGAGCAGTTCTTC. This encodes CASRMAGSLNEQFF.

The CDR3 spells CASSPGTGALPGELFF. CDR3 DNA: TGCGCCAGCAGCCCCGGGACAGGGGCCCTTCCCGGGGAGCTGTTTTTT. The chain employs TRBV5-1 and TRBJ2-2; the match to TRBD1 covers 10 bases. The CDR3 has 16 amino acids. With 4 bases clipped from V and 6 bases from J, the junction kept 9 bases outside the gene matches. The germline gives CDR1 SGHRS, CDR2 YFSETQ.